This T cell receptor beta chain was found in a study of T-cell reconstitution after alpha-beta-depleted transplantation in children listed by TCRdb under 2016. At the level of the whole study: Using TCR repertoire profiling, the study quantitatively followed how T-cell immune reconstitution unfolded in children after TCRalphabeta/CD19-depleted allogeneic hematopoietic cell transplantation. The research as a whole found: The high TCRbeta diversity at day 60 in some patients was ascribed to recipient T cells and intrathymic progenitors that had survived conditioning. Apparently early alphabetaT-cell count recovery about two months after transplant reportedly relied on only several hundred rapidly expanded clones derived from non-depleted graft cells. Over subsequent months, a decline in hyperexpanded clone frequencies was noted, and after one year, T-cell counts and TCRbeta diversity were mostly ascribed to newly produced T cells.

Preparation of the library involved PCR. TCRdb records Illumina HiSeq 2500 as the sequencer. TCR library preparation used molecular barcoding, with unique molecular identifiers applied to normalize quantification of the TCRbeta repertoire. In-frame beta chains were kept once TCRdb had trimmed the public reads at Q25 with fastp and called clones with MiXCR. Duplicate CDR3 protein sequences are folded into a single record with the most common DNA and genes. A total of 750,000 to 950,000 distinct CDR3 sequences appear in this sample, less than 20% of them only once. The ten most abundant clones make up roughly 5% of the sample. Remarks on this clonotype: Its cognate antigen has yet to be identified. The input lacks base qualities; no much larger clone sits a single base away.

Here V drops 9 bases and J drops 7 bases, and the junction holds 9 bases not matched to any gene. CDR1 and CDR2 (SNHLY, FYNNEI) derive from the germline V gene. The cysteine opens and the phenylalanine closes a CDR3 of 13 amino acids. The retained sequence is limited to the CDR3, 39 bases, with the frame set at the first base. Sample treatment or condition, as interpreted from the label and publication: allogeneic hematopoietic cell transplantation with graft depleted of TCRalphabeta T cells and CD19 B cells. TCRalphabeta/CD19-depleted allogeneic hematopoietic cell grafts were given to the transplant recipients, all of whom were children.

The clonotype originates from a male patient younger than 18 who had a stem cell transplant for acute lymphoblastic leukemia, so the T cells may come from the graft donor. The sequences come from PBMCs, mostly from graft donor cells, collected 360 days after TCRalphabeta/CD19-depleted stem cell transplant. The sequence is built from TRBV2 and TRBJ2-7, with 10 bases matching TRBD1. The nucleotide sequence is TGTGCCAGTCAGGGACAGGGGATGGGTGAGCAGTACTTC. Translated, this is CASQGQGMGEQYF.